Below, 8 T cell receptor beta chains from the same sample are listed, as sequenced in a study of T cell clones after liver transplantation. Measured with immunoSEQ multiplex PCR; TCRdb has only the in-frame clones, and not every one. This table holds fewer than 45,000 clones, around 84% found once. The starting material was CD4+ T cells from blood, obtained 24 months after liver transplant. The receptors stem from a human patient who received a liver transplant. The T cells may come from the graft donor.

The V gene is TRBV5-1, the J gene TRBJ2-3; D gene ambiguous. Germline V CDR1 and CDR2: SGHRS, YFSETQ. This CDR3 comprises 17 residues. Trimming removed 0 bases from V and 3 bases from J, with 17 bases in between. The CDR3 DNA reads TGCGCCAGCAGCTTGGCCCTCGGCGGAAGGAAAACAGATACGCAGTATTTT. Its protein product is CASSLALGGRKTDTQYF. Full variable domain (remainder filled in from reference TRBV5-1 and TRBJ2-3): KAGVTQTPRYLIKTRGQQVTLSCSPISGHRSVSWYQQTPGQGLQFLFEYFSETQRNKGNFPGRFSGRQFSNSRSEMNVSTLELGDSALYLCASSLALGGRKTDTQYFGPGTRLTVL.

CDR3 sequence (DNA): TGTGCCAGCAGTTTTCGTGTGGAGGGGGGGTACGAGCAGTACTTC. As protein: CASSFRVEGGYEQYF. This chain connects TRBV27 to TRBJ2-7; weak D call: TRBD2 (7 bases). The CDR3 is 15 residues long. Germline-derived CDR1 and CDR2 are MNHEY and SMNVEV (reference sequence). The germline V and J ends were trimmed by 3 bases and 4 bases, with 16 bases remaining between them.

This clone was observed once. The gene calls are TRBV9 and TRBJ1-3, with D perhaps matching TRBD1 (6 bases). V lost 0 bases and J lost 4, with 14 bases in between. Germline V CDR1 and CDR2: SGDLS, YYNGEE. CDR3 length: 16 amino acids. The CDR3 coding sequence is TGTGCCAGCAGCGTAGATCAGGGGCTGGGGGGAAACACCATATATTTT. Translating gives CASSVDQGLGGNTIYF.

The genes are TRBV14 and TRBJ2-7; D not certain. V was trimmed by 4 bases and J by 6 bases, leaving 16 bases between them. Germline lookup yields CDR1 SGHDN and CDR2 FVKESK. This CDR3 region has 14 residues. The CDR3 loop is CASSLRSWAGEQYF. CDR3 nucleotides: TGTGCCAGCAGCCTCCGGTCGTGGGCAGGCGAGCAGTACTTC.

The CDR3 reads CASSPNHLAGTYNEQFF. The CDR3 nucleotides are TGTGCCAGCAGCCCCAACCATCTAGCGGGGACGTACAATGAGCAGTTCTTC. The chain has TRBV13 and TRBJ2-1; 9 nucleotides match TRBD2. The CDR3 consists of 17 residues. The J segment lost 4 bases and the V segment lost 5 bases, leaving 12 bases of the junction unmatched. The germline gives CDR1 PRHDT, CDR2 FYEKMQ (reference sequence).

The V gene is TRBV30, the J gene TRBJ2-2; D might be TRBD1 (6 bases). The CDR3 is made up of 13 amino acids. CDR1 and CDR2 from the germline V gene are GTSNPN and SVGIG (reference sequence). Trimming shortened V by 1 base and J by 7 bases, and 10 bases separated the two germline ends. The CDR3 DNA reads as TGTGCCTGGAGTGACAGGGCTGACGGGGAGCTGTTTTTT. Protein sequence: CAWSDRADGELFF.

This clone is labeled as medium-sized. The V call is TRBV6-1, the J call TRBJ1-4; D gene ambiguous. The CDR3 consists of 13 residues. Trimming took 5 bases from V and 14 from J, leaving 18 bases between them. Germline CDR1 MNHNS, CDR2 SASEGT. DNA of the CDR3: TGTGCCAGCAGTTCAAGCGAACGAGGAGTGCTGTTTTTT. Residues: CASSSSERGVLFF.

The rearrangement uses TRBV9 and TRBJ1-4, with no clear D. The CDR3 loop spans 11 amino acids. Germline lookup yields CDR1 SGDLS and CDR2 YYNGEE. V lost 8 bases, J lost 5 bases, and 7 bases lay in between. The CDR3: CASILNEKLFF. CDR3 DNA: TGTGCCAGTATCCTAAATGAAAAACTGTTTTTT.